Many counts were recorded for the clone carrying this TCR beta chain. The data were obtained in a study of T cells in Graves' hyperthyroidism and ophthalmopathy. Study at large: Peripheral blood collection took place at initial diagnosis, before any treatment.

Graves' hyperthyroidism was deemed stable given no ophthalmopathy progression within 18 months. Uncontrolled infection, other autoimmune disease, pregnancy and lactation each barred patients from inclusion. What was amplified from RNA transcripts were TCR beta CDR3 regions. HTBI primers were employed in a first-round RT-PCR of the TCR CDR3. TCRdb redid the calling of the multiplex PCR reads with MiXCR, one entry per CDR3 protein. The table records roughly 93,000 distinct CDR3 sequences, about 51% of them present only once. The TCR comes from a woman in her thirties or forties with Graves' hyperthyroidism. Sequenced sample: blood.

CDR3 sequence reads: CASSLGFFGRKAFF. CDR3 DNA sequence: TGTGCCAGCAGCTTAGGGTTTTTCGGGAGAAAGGCTTTCTTT. The chain employs TRBV7-2 and TRBJ1-1, with D unresolved. Trimming removed 1 base from V and 11 bases from J, with 17 bases in between. The germline gives CDR1 SGHTA, CDR2 FQGNSA. This CDR3 has 14 amino acids.